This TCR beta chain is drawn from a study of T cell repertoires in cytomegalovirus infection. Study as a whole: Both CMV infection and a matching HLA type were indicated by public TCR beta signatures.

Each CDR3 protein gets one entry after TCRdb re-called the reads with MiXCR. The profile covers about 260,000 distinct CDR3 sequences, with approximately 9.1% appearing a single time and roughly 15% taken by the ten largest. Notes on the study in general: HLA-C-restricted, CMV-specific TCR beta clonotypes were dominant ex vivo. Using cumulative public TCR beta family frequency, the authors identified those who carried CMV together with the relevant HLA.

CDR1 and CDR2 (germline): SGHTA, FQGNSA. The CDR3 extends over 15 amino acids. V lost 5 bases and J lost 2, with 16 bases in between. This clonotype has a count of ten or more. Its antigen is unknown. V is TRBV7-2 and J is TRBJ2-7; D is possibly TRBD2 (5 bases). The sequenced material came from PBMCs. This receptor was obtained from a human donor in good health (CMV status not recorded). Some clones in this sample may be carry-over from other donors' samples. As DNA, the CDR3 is TGTGCCAGCAGCCTAACCTTGGAGCGGACCTACGAGCAGTACTTC. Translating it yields CASSLTLERTYEQYF.